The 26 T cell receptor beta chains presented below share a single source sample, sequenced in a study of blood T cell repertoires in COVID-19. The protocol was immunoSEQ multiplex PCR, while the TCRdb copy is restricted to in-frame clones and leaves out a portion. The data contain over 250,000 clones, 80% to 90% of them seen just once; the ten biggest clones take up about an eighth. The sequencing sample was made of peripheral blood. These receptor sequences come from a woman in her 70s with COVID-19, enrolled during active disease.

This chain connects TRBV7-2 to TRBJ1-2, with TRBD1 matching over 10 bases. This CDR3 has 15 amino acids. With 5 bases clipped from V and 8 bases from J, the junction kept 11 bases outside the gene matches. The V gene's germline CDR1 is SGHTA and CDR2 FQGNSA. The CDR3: CASSTHYGTGAGYTF. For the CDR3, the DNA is TGTGCCAGCAGCACACATTATGGGACAGGGGCCGGCTACACCTTC.

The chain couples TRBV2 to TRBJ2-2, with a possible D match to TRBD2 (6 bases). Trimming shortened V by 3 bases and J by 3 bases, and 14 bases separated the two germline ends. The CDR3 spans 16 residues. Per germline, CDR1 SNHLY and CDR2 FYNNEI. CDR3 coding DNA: TGTGCCAGCAGTGACTGGGCGGGGTCATACACCGGGGAGCTGTTTTTT. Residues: CASSDWAGSYTGELFF.

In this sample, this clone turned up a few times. The CDR3 sequence is CASREGGFTEAFF. The CDR3 nucleotides are TGCGCCAGCAGGGAAGGGGGCTTCACTGAAGCTTTCTTT. The V gene is TRBV4-1, the J gene TRBJ1-1; 7 nucleotides line up with TRBD1. The CDR3 has 13 amino acids. From germline, CDR1 is MGHRA and CDR2 YSYEKL. The trim removed 6 bases at V and 4 bases at J, leaving 5 bases unmatched.

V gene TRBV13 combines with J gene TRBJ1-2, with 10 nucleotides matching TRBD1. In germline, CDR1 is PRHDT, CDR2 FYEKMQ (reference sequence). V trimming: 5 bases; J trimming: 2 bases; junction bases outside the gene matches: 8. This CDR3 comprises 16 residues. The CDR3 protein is CASSRDRGFENYGYTF. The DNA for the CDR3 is TGTGCCAGCAGCCGGGACAGGGGATTCGAAAACTATGGCTACACCTTC. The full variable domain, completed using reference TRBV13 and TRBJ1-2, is AAGVIQSPRHLIKEKRETATLKCYPIPRHDTVYWYQQGPGQDPQFLISFYEKMQSDKGSIPDRFSAQQFSDYHSELNMSSLELGDSALYFCASSRDRGFENYGYTFGSGTRLTVV.

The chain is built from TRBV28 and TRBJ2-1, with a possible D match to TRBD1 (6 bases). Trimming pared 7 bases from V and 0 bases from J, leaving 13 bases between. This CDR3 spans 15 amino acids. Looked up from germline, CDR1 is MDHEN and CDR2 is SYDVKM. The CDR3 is CASNPGASSYNEQFF. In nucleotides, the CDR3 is TGTGCCAGCAACCCAGGGGCTAGCTCCTACAATGAGCAGTTCTTC.

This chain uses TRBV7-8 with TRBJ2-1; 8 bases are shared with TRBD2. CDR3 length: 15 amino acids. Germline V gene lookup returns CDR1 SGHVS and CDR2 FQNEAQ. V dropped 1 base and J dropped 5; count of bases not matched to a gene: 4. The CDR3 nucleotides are TGTGCCAGCAGCTTAGTCGGGGGGGCCAACAATGAGCAGTTCTTC. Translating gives CASSLVGGANNEQFF.

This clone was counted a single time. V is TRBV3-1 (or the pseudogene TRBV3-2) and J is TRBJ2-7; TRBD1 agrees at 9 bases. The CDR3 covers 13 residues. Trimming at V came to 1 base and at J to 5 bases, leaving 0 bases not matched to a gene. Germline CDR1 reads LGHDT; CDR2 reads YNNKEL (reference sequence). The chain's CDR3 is CASSQGTGDEQYF. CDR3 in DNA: TGTGCCAGCAGCCAAGGGACAGGGGACGAGCAGTACTTC.

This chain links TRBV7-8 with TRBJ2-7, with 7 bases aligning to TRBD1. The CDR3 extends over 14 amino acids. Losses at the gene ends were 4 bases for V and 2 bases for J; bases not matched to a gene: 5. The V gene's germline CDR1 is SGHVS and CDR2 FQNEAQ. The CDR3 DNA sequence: TGTGCCAGCAGCTACCGGGACAGAACCTACGAGCAGTACTTC. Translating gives CASSYRDRTYEQYF.

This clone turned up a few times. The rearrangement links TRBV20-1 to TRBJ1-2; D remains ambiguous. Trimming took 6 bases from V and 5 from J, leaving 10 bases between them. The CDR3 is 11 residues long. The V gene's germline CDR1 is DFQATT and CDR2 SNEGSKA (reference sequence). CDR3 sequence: CSAHQVYGYTF. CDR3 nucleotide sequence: TGCAGTGCCCACCAGGTTTATGGCTACACCTTC.

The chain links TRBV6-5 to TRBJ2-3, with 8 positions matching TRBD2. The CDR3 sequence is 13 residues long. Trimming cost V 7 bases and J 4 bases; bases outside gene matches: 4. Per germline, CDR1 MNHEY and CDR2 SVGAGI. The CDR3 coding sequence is TGTGCCAGCACCCCGGGGGGGGCAGATACGCAGTATTTT. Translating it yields CASTPGGADTQYF.

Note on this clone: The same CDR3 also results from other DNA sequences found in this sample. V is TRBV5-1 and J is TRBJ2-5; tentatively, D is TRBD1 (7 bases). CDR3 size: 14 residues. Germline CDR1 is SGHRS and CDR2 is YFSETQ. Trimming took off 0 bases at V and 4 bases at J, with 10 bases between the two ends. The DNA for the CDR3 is TGCGCCAGCAGCTTGGGGCAGGGGGGAGAGACCCAGTACTTC. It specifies CASSLGQGGETQYF.

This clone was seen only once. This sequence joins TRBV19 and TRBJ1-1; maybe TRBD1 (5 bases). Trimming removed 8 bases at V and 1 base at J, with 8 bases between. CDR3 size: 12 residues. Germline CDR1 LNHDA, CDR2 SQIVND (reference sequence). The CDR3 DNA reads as TGTGCCAGTGCAACAGGGAACACTGAAGCTTTCTTT. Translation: CASATGNTEAFF.

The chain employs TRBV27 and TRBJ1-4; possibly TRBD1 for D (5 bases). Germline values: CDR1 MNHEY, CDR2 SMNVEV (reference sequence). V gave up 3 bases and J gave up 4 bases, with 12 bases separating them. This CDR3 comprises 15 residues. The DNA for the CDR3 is TGTGCCAGCAGTTTGGAGGGGTTTGGTAATGAAAAACTGTTTTTT. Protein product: CASSLEGFGNEKLFF.

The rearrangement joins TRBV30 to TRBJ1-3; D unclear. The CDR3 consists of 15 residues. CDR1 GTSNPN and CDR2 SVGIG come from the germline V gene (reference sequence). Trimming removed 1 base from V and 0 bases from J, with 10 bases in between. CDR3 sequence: CAWSGWAASGNTIYF. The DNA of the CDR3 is TGTGCCTGGAGTGGGTGGGCAGCCTCTGGAAACACCATATATTTT.

CDR3 residues: CSAYDRVYF. The CDR3 nucleotides read TGCAGCGCCTACGACAGGGTGTACTTC. This sequence joins TRBV29-1 and TRBJ2-7, with TRBD1 identical over 7 bases. The CDR3 is made up of 9 amino acids. CDR1 and CDR2 from the germline V gene are SQVTM and ANQGSEA. Trimming removed 7 bases from V and 12 bases from J; junction bases left unmatched: 6.

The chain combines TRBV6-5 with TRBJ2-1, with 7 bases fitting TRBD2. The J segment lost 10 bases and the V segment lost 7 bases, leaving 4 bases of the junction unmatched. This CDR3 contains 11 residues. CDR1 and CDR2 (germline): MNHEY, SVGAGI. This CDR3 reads CASTSGGEQFF. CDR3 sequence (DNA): TGTGCCAGCACGTCGGGGGGAGAGCAGTTCTTC.

For the CDR3, the DNA is TGTGCCAGCAGTGAGCCTAAGAACACTGAAGCTTTCTTT. Translated, it gives CASSEPKNTEAFF. The rearrangement uses TRBV25-1 and TRBJ1-1; D gene uncertain. The V end was cut by 3 bases, the J end by 1 base, with 6 bases between. The CDR3 contains 13 residues. CDR1 and CDR2 (germline): MGHDK, SYGVNS.

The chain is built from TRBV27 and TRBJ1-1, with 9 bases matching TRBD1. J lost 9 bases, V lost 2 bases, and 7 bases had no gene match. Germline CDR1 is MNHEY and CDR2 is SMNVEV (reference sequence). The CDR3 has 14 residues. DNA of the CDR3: TGTGCCAGCAGTTTACTCCTACAGGGGGCGAAAGCTTTCTTT. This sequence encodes CASSLLLQGAKAFF.

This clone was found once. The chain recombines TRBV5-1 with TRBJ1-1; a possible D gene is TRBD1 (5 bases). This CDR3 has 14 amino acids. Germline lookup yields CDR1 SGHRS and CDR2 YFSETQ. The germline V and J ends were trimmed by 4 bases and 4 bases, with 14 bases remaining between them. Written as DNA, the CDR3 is TGCGCCAGCAGCCTAGGGGTATTGGGCACTGAAGCTTTCTTT. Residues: CASSLGVLGTEAFF.

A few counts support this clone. Written as DNA, the CDR3 is TGTGCCAGCAGTGAAAGTGGCAGGGGGCTCGGGATATACGAGCAGTACTTC. This gives the protein CASSESGRGLGIYEQYF. The chain uses TRBV2 and TRBJ2-7, with 8 bases lining up with TRBD1. The CDR3 is made up of 17 amino acids. CDR1 and CDR2 from the germline V gene are SNHLY and FYNNEI. Germline trimming cut 2 bases from V and 4 bases from J; bases unmatched to any gene: 13.

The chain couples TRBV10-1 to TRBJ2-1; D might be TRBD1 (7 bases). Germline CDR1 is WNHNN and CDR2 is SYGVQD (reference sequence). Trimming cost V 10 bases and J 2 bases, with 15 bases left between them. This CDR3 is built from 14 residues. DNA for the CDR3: TGCGCCACCTCCCCAGGGGGGACCTACAATGAGCAGTTCTTC. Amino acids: CATSPGGTYNEQFF.

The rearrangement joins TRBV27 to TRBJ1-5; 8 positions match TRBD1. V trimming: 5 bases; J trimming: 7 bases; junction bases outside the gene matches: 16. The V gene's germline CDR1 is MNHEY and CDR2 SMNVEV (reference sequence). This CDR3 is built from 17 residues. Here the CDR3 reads CASSPHGGQGGGQPQHF. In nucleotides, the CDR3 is TGTGCCAGCAGTCCACATGGCGGACAGGGCGGGGGACAGCCCCAGCATTTT.

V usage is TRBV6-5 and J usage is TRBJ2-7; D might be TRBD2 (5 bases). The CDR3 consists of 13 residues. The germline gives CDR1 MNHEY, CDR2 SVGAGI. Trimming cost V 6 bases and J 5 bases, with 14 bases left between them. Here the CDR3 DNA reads TGTGCCAGCAGCCGGCCGAACGGGAACGAGCAGTACTTC. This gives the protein CASSRPNGNEQYF.

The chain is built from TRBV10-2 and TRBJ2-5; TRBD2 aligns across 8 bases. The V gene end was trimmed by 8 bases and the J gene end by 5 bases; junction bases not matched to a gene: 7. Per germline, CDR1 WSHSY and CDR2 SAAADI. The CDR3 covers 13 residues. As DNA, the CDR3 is TGCGCCAGCCAGCTCCGGGGGGGCGAGACCCAGTACTTC. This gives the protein CASQLRGGETQYF.

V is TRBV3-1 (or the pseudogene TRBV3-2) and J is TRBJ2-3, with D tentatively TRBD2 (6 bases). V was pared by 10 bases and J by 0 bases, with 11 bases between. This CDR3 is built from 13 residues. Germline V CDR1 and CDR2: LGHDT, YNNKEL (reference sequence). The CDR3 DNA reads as TGTGCCACCGCAAGCGGGAGCACAGATACGCAGTATTTT. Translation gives CATASGSTDTQYF.

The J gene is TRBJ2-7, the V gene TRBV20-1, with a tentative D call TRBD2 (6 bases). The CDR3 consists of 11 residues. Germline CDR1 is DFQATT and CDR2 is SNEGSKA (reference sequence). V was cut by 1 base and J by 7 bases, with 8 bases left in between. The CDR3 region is CSARGAGEQYF. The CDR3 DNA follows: TGCAGTGCTAGAGGGGCGGGGGAGCAGTACTTC.